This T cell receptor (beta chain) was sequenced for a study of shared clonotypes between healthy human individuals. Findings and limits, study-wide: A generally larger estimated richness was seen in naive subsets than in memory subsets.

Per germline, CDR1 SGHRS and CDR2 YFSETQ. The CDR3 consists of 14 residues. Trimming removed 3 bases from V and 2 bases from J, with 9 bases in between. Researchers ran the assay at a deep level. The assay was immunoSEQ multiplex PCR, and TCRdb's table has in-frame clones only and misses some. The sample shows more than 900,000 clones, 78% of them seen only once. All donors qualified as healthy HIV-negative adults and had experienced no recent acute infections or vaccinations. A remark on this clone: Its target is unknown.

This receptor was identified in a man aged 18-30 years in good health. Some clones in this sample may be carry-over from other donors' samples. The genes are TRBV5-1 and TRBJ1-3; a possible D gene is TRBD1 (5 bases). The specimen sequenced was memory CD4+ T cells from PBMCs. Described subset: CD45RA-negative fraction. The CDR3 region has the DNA TGCGCCAGCAGCTCCGGGACCCCTGGAAACACCATATATTTT. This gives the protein CASSSGTPGNTIYF.